The clone carrying this TCR beta chain occurred many times. What it binds is not known. The data originate from a study of T cells in Graves' hyperthyroidism and ophthalmopathy. Notes on the study in general: In the analysis, a 13 V-J model separated ophthalmopathy from stable hyperthyroidism.

TCR beta CDR3 region amplification was performed from RNA transcripts. First-round RT-PCR of the TCR CDR3 relied on the HTBI primer set. TCRdb reprocessed the multiplex PCR reads with MiXCR, giving one entry per CDR3 protein. Altogether about 610,000 distinct CDR3 sequences are present, roughly 15% being singletons, with the ten largest covering approximately 4.2%. This receptor was identified in a woman aged 40 to 49 with Graves' ophthalmopathy. The sample was blood.

The CDR3 region has the DNA TGCAGTGCTCCACCTAGCGGGAGCAGTGTGGGTCACAATGAGCAGTTCTTC. It yields the protein CSAPPSGSSVGHNEQFF. V gene TRBV20-1 combines with J gene TRBJ2-1, with TRBD2 matching over 10 bases. Germline V gene sequence: CDR1 DFQATT, CDR2 SNEGSKA (reference sequence). The CDR3 is 17 residues long. J lost 5 bases, V lost 5 bases, and 15 bases had no gene match.